This entry lists 14 T cell receptor beta chains sequenced from one sample in a study of shared clonotypes between healthy human individuals. TCRdb's copy holds only in-frame clones and misses some; the assay was immunoSEQ multiplex PCR. The sample has about 2.3 million clones, around 90% seen once. Sequencing was performed on naive CD4+ T cells from PBMCs. Sample subset: CD45RA+ positively selected. The receptors stem from a man aged 18 to 29 in good health. Some clones in this sample may be carry-over from other donors' samples.

This chain uses TRBV28 with TRBJ2-6; D unresolved. This CDR3 is 15 amino acids long. Germline CDR1 reads MDHEN; CDR2 reads SYDVKM. V lost 6 bases, J lost 0 bases, and 9 bases lay in between. CDR3 loop: CASSIRVSGANVLTF. The CDR3 DNA follows: TGTGCCAGCAGCATACGGGTCTCTGGGGCCAACGTCCTGACTTTC. The whole variable domain, filled in from reference TRBV28 and TRBJ2-6, reads DVKVTQSSRYLVKRTGEKVFLECVQDMDHENMFWYRQDPGLGLRLIYFSYDVKMKEKGDIPEGYSVSREKKERFSLILESASTNQTSMYLCASSIRVSGANVLTFGAGSRLTVL.

The rearrangement links TRBV18 to TRBJ1-1; maybe TRBD1 (5 bases). Trimming stripped 2 bases from V and 3 bases from J, with 7 bases between. This CDR3 region has 13 residues. The germline V gene encodes CDR1 KGHSH and CDR2 LQKENI. The CDR3 nucleotides are TGTGCCAGCTCACCAGGGGCGCACACTGAAGCTTTCTTT. Translation: CASSPGAHTEAFF.

The chain combines TRBV5-4 with TRBJ2-7; 8 bases match TRBD2. This CDR3 comprises 14 residues. The ends lost 9 bases at V and 7 bases at J; junction bases unmatched: 15. The V gene's germline CDR1 is SGHNT and CDR2 YYREEE (reference sequence). The CDR3 coding sequence is TGTGCCACCTTCAATATCGGACTAGCCGTAGAGCAGTACTTC. It codes for CATFNIGLAVEQYF.

The gene calls are TRBV6-5 and TRBJ2-4; the D gene is possibly TRBD2 (5 bases). Germline V CDR1 and CDR2: MNHEY, SVGAGI. The CDR3 consists of 14 residues. V lost 6 bases, J lost 0 bases, and 9 bases lay in between. This chain's CDR3 is CASRRTVAKNIQYF. The CDR3 DNA is TGTGCCAGCAGACGGACTGTAGCCAAAAACATTCAGTACTTC.

The chain has TRBV30 and TRBJ1-5; D remains ambiguous. V was shortened by 2 bases and J by 3 bases, with 8 bases between the two germline ends. From germline, CDR1 is GTSNPN and CDR2 SVGIG (reference sequence). CDR3 length equals 13 residues. This CDR3 is CAWSNYDNQPQHF. CDR3 DNA: TGTGCCTGGAGTAACTATGACAATCAGCCCCAGCATTTT. The variable domain in full, completed from reference TRBV30 and TRBJ1-5, reads SQTIHQWPATLVQPVGSPLSLECTVEGTSNPNLYWYRQAAGRGLQLLFYSVGIGQISSEVPQNLSASRPQDRQFILSSKKLLLSDSGFYLCAWSNYDNQPQHFGDGTRLSIL.

This chain joins TRBV5-1 and TRBJ1-2; D perhaps matches TRBD1 (5 bases). The length of the CDR3 is 13 residues. The ends were cut back, 4 bases at V and 4 bases at J, with 11 bases in the middle. Germline assignment: CDR1 SGHRS and CDR2 YFSETQ. CDR3 DNA sequence: TGCGCCAGCAGCCCCGTGCAGGGCTATGGCTACACCTTC. The encoded protein is CASSPVQGYGYTF. Looking up the rest from reference TRBV5-1 and TRBJ1-2 gives the full variable domain: KAGVTQTPRYLIKTRGQQVTLSCSPISGHRSVSWYQQTPGQGLQFLFEYFSETQRNKGNFPGRFSGRQFSNSRSEMNVSTLELGDSALYLCASSPVQGYGYTFGSGTRLTVV.

On this clone itself: Other nucleotide sequences in the sample specify the same CDR3. This sequence joins TRBV7-3 and TRBJ2-1; no clear D gene. The CDR3 runs 13 residues. V was pared by 0 bases and J by 5 bases, with 5 bases between. Germline V gene sequence: CDR1 SGHTA, CDR2 FQGTGA. CDR3 loop: CASSLTRDNEQFF. CDR3 sequence (DNA): TGTGCCAGCAGCTTAACACGGGACAATGAGCAGTTCTTC.

The J gene is TRBJ2-1, the V gene TRBV6-5, with D possibly TRBD1 on 5 matching bases. The CDR3 runs to 16 residues. Germline V CDR1 and CDR2: MNHEY, SVGAGI. V lost 0 bases, J lost 7 bases, and 16 bases lay in between. CDR3 in DNA: TGTGCCAGCAGTTACTCTGGGGCAGGCGGTAAGAATGAGCAGTTCTTC. It translates to CASSYSGAGGKNEQFF.

This chain uses TRBV7-9 with TRBJ2-7; D is ambiguous. The germline gives CDR1 SEHNR, CDR2 FQNEAQ (reference sequence). V shed 5 bases and J shed 0 bases, with 11 bases lying between them. This CDR3 region has 14 residues. The CDR3 nucleotides read TGTGCCAGCAGCCAGACTTCTAGCTCCTACGAGCAGTACTTC. Amino acid sequence: CASSQTSSSYEQYF. The whole variable domain, remainder taken from reference TRBV7-9 and TRBJ2-7, is DTGVSQNPRHKITKRGQNVTFRCDPISEHNRLYWYRQTLGQGPEFLTYFQNEAQLEKSRLLSDRFSAERPKGSFSTLEIQRTEQGDSAMYLCASSQTSSSYEQYFGPGTRLTVT.

The chain uses TRBV5-4 and TRBJ1-2; 9 nucleotides align to TRBD1. V lost 5 bases and J lost 2; bases outside the gene matches: 4. The CDR3 is 14 amino acids. CDR1 SGHNT and CDR2 YYREEE come from the germline V gene (reference sequence). CDR3 sequence reads: CASRAGTGNYGYTF. The CDR3 DNA is TGTGCCAGCAGGGCCGGGACAGGGAACTATGGCTACACCTTC.

This rearrangement joins TRBV19 to TRBJ1-2, with a weak D call TRBD1 (6 bases). Germline V CDR1 and CDR2: LNHDA, SQIVND (reference sequence). The CDR3 length is 15 residues. With 7 bases removed from V and 2 bases from J, the gap between germline ends came to 17 bases. The CDR3 sequence: CASTKTRTENYGYTF. The CDR3 DNA is TGTGCCAGTACCAAAACCCGGACAGAGAACTATGGCTACACCTTC.

The rearrangement uses TRBV10-1 and TRBJ2-1; weak D call: TRBD2 (6 bases). This CDR3 is 15 amino acids long. Trimming stripped 2 bases from V and 0 bases from J, with 8 bases between. Per the germline V gene, CDR1 is WNHNN and CDR2 is SYGVQD (reference sequence). The chain's CDR3 is CASSEPGVSYNEQFF. The CDR3 DNA sequence: TGCGCCAGCAGTGAGCCGGGGGTCTCCTACAATGAGCAGTTCTTC.

The rearrangement uses TRBV5-1 and TRBJ1-3; D remains ambiguous. The V and J ends lost 1 base and 4 bases respectively, with 12 bases between them. The CDR3 loop spans 15 amino acids. Germline V gene sequence: CDR1 SGHRS, CDR2 YFSETQ. In DNA, the CDR3 is TGCGCCAGCAGCTTGATGACAAGCCCCGGAAACACCATATATTTT. It translates to CASSLMTSPGNTIYF.

This chain joins TRBV7-9 and TRBJ1-3, with 7 bases fitting TRBD1. Germline V gene sequence: CDR1 SEHNR, CDR2 FQNEAQ (reference sequence). CDR3 length: 17 amino acids. V trimming: 6 bases; J trimming: 0 bases; junction bases outside the gene matches: 11. This CDR3 is CASRNLQGPYSGNTIYF. The CDR3 DNA reads as TGTGCCAGCAGGAACCTACAGGGGCCCTACTCTGGAAACACCATATATTTT.